The sequence of this T cell receptor beta chain was determined in a study of control samples from healthy donors and cancer patients. TCRdb's table, derived via immunoSEQ multiplex PCR, lists solely in-frame clones and lacks some. This table holds about 98,000 clones, roughly three quarters found once. The length of the CDR3 is 17 residues. The junction had 9 bases not matched to a gene; V was cut back by 0 bases and J by 4 bases. This chain connects TRBV23-1 to TRBJ2-7, with 10 bases matching TRBD1. TRBV23-1 is assigned to the ORF class and has an uncertain function. Sequencing input: blood. The TCR originated in a woman in her twenties or thirties in good health. DNA for the CDR3: TGCGCCAGCAGTCAATCAAGGACAGGGGGTGCCTCGTACGAGCAGTACTTC. As protein: CASSQSRTGGASYEQYF.